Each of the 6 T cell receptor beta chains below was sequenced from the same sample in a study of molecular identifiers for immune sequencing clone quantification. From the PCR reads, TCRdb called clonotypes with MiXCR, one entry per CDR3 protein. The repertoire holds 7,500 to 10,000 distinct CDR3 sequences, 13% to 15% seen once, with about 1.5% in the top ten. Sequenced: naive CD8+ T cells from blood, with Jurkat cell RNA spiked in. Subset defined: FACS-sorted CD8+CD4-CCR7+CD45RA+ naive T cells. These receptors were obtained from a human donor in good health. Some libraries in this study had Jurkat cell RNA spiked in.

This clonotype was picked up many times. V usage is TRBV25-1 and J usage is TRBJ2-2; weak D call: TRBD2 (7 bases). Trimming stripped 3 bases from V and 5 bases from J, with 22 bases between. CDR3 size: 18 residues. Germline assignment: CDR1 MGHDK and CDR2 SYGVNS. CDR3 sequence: CASSDWGGPGPGTGELFF. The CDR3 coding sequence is TGTGCCAGCAGTGATTGGGGGGGCCCCGGCCCGGGAACCGGGGAGCTGTTTTTT.

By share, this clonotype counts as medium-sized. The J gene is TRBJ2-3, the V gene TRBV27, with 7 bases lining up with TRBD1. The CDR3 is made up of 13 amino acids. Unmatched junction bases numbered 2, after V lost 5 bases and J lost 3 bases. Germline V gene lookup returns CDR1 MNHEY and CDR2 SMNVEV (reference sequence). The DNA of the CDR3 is TGTGCCAGCAGTCGGGACAGAACAGATACGCAGTATTTT. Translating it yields CASSRDRTDTQYF.

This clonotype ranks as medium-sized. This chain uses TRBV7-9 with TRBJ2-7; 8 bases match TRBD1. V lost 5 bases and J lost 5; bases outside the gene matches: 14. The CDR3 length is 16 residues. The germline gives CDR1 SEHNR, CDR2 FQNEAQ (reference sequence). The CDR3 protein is CASSPKVAGGSDEQYF. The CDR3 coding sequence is TGTGCCAGCAGCCCTAAGGTTGCAGGGGGCTCGGACGAGCAGTACTTC.

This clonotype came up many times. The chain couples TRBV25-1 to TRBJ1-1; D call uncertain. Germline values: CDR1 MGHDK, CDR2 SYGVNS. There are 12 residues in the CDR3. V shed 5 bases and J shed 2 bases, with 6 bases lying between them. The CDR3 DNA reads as TGTGCCAGCAGTCTGGGAAACACTGAAGCTTTCTTT. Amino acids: CASSLGNTEAFF. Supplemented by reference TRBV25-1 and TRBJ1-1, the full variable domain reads EADIYQTPRYLVIGTGKKITLECSQTMGHDKMYWYQQDPGMELHLIHYSYGVNSTEKGDLSSESTVSRIRTEHFPLTLESARPSHTSQYLCASSLGNTEAFFGQGTRLTVV.

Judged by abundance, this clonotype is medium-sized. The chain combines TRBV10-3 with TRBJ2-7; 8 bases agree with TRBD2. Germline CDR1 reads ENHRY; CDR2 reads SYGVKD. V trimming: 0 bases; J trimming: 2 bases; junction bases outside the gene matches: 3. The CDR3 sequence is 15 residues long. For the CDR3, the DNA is TGTGCCATCAGTGAGTCAAGCGGGGGAGCCTACGAGCAGTACTTC. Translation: CAISESSGGAYEQYF.

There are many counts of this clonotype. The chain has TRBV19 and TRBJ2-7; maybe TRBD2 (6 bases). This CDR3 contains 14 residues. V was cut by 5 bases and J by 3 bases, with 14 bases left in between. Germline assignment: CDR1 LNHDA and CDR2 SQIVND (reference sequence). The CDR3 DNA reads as TGTGCCAGTAGTTTCGGCGGGATGTTCTACGAGCAGTACTTC. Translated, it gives CASSFGGMFYEQYF.